This TCR beta chain was obtained from a study of T-cell reconstitution after alpha-beta-depleted transplantation in children. This clonotype occurred many times. Its antigen remains unidentified. This sample's TCRbeta library carried unique molecular identifier barcodes. Each CDR3 protein is one row after TCRdb ran MiXCR on the PCR reads. This table holds 70,000 or so distinct CDR3 sequences, about a tenth found once. V shed 3 bases and J 4 bases; nucleotides not matched to a gene: 7. This CDR3 has 16 amino acids. Germline CDR1 is MNHEY and CDR2 is SMNVEV (reference sequence). General study findings and limits: TCRbeta diversity was high at day 60 in some patients (a result of surviving recipient T cells and thymic progenitors). The main origin of T-cell counts and diversity one year after transplant was newly produced T cells.

Specimen: PBMCs, collected before TCRalphabeta/CD19-depleted stem cell transplant. The V and J genes are TRBV27 and TRBJ2-1; TRBD2 matches at 9 bases. The clonotype originates from a boy between 10 and 17 years old with acute myeloid leukemia, due to receive a stem cell transplant. The CDR3, as DNA: TGTGCCAGCAGTTTGTGGGCTAGCGGGGCGTACAATGAGCAGTTCTTC. Translation: CASSLWASGAYNEQFF.